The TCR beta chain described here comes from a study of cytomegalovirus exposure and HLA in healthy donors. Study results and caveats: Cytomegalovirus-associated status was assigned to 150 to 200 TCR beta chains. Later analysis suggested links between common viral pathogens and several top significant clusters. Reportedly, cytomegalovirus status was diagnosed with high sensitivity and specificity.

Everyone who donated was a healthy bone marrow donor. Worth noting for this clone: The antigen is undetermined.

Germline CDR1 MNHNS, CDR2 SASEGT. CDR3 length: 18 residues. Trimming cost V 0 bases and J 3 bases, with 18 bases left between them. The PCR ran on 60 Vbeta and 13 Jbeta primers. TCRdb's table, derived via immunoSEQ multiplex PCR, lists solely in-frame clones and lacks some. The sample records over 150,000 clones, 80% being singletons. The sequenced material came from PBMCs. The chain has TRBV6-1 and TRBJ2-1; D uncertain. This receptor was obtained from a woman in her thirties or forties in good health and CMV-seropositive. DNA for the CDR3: TGTGCCAGCAGTGAAGCTTTCGCCGTGCTGCGGCACTACAATGAGCAGTTCTTC. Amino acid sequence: CASSEAFAVLRHYNEQFF.